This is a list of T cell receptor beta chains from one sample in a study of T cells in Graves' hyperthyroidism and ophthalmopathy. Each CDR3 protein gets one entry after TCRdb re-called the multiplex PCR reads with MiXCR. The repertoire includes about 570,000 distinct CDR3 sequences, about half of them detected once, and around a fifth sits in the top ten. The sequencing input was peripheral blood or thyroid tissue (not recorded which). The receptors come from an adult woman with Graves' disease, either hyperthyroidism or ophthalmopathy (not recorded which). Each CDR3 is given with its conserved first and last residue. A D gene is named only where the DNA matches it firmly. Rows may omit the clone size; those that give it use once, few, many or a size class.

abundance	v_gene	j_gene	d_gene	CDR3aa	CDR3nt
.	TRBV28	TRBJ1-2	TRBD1	CASSPGTDYYGYTF	TGTGCCAGCAGTCCCGGGACAGATTACTATGGCTACACCTTC
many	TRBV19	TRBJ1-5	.	CASRPGRTSRVPQHF	TGTGCCAGTAGACCGGGACGTACATCGAGGGTGCCCCAGCATTTT
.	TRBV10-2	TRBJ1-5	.	CASGGAQPQHF	TGCGCCAGCGGGGGAGCTCAGCCCCAGCATTTT
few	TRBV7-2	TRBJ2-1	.	CASSLERGNEQFF	TGTGCCAGCAGCTTAGAAAGGGGCAATGAGCAGTTCTTC
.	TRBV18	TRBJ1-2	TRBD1	CASSGQGVGYGYTF	TGTGCCAGCTCCGGACAGGGCGTGGGCTATGGCTACACCTTC
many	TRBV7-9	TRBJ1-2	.	CASSLMSTGDYGYTF	TGTGCCAGCAGCCTAATGTCGACAGGTGATTATGGCTACACCTTC
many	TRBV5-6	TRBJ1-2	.	CASSPHGSGRGYGYTF	TGTGCCAGCAGCCCCCACGGATCAGGGCGAGGATATGGCTACACCTTC
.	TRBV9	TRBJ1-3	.	CASSQGIMSGNTIYF	TGTGCCAGCAGCCAAGGAATCATGTCTGGAAACACCATATATTTT
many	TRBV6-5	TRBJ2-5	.	CASSPRAMPETQYF	TGTGCCAGCAGCCCGAGGGCGATGCCAGAGACCCAGTACTTC
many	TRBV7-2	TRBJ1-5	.	CASSPPGQGGNQPQHF	TGTGCCAGCAGCCCTCCCGGGCAGGGTGGTAATCAGCCCCAGCATTTT
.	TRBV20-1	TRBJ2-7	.	CSARAGSAYEQYF	TGCAGTGCTAGAGCCGGGAGTGCGTACGAGCAGTACTTC
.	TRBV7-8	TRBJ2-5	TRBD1	CASSLMGQGAQETQYF	TGTGCCAGCAGCTTAATGGGGCAGGGGGCACAAGAGACCCAGTACTTC
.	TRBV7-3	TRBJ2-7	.	CASSRGGGARNEQYF	TGTGCCAGCAGCCGCGGAGGGGGCGCCCGGAACGAGCAGTACTTC
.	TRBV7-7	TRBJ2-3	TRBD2	CASSPGYSGFNTDTQYF	TGTGCTAGCAGCCCGGGTTATAGCGGGTTTAACACAGATACGCAGTATTTT
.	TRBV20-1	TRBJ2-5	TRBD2	CSARDEGVAGDGGVETQYF	TGCAGTGCTAGAGATGAAGGGGTAGCGGGAGATGGGGGAGTAGAGACCCAGTACTTC
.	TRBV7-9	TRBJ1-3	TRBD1	CASSPLQGPAGNTIYF	TGTGCCAGCAGCCCATTACAGGGGCCGGCTGGAAACACCATATATTTT
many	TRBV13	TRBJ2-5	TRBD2	CASSGPSGRSSF	TGTGCCAGCAGCGGGCCTAGCGGGAGGTCGAGCTTC
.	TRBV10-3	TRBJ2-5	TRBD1	CAISESTGSVETQYF	TGTGCCATCAGTGAGTCGACAGGGTCCGTCGAGACCCAGTACTTC
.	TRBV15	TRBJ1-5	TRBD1	CATQGQGSNQPQHF	TGTGCCACCCAAGGACAGGGGAGCAATCAGCCCCAGCATTTT
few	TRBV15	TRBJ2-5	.	CATSGGIRETQYF	TGTGCCACCAGCGGAGGGATCCGAGAGACCCAGTACTTC
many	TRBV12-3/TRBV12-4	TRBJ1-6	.	CASSFDRSNSPLHF	TGTGCCAGCAGTTTCGACAGGAGCAATTCACCCCTCCACTTT
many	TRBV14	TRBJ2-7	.	CASSQGHEQYF	TGTGCCAGCAGCCAAGGACACGAGCAGTACTTC
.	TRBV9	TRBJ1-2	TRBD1	CASSVEGTGVFGYTF	TGTGCCAGCAGCGTAGAGGGGACAGGGGTGTTCGGCTACACCTTC
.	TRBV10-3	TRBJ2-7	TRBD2	CASRPSGGRLWEQYF	TGTGCCAGCAGACCCTCGGGCGGGAGGCTGTGGGAGCAGTACTTC
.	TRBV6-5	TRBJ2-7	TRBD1	CASSEPSDRIYEQYF	TGTGCCAGCAGTGAACCGTCGGACAGGATCTACGAGCAGTACTTC
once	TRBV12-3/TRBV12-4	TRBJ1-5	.	CASRKTSGNSPQHF	TGTGCCAGCAGGAAGACATCGGGTAATTCACCCCAGCATTTT
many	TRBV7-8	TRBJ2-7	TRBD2	CASSNQGLAGDYEQYF	TGTGCCAGCAGCAATCAGGGGCTAGCGGGAGACTACGAGCAGTACTTC
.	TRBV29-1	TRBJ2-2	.	CSVGSPTGELFF	TGCAGCGTTGGATCTCCGACCGGGGAGCTGTTTTTT
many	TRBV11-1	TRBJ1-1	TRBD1	CASSPGTGAMRTEAFF	TGTGCCAGCAGCCCCGGGACAGGGGCGATGCGGACTGAAGCTTTCTTT
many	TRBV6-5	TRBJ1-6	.	CASSRDRGSYNSPLHF	TGTGCCAGCAGCCGGGACCGCGGCTCCTATAATTCACCCCTCCACTTT